A single T cell receptor (beta chain) is shown here with its context. This CDR3 region has 14 residues. Germline CDR1 reads SGHRS; CDR2 reads YFSETQ. V lost 7 bases and J lost 5; bases outside the gene matches: 5. This sample stems from a study of identical twins. TCRdb used MiXCR to reprocess the 5' RACE reads, holding one entry per CDR3 protein. The profile shows hundreds of thousands of distinct CDR3 sequences, around 6% of them singletons. This receptor was taken from a man between 18 and 29 years old in good health. The chain is built from TRBV5-1 and TRBJ2-5, with 13 bases that match TRBD2. The sequenced sample was naive T cells sorted from blood. CDR3 sequence reads: CASRTSGRDETQYF. For the CDR3, the DNA is TGCGCCAGCCGGACTAGCGGGAGAGACGAGACCCAGTACTTC.